One sample yielded the 29 T cell receptor beta chains listed below, sequenced in a study of beta chain features in type 1 diabetes. General study findings and limits: People with Type 1 diabetes carried modestly yet significantly shorter TCRB CDR3s in all four CD4+ subsets.

The investigators reverse transcribed all of the isolated RNA, so they sequenced expressed TCRB transcripts. Data came from immunoSEQ multiplex PCR; TCRdb stores just in-frame clones and leaves some out. The sample includes hundreds of thousands of clones, around an eighth of them seen just once. These TCRs' antigens remain unknown. What was sequenced was naive CD4+ T cells from blood. Every receptor here comes from a man between 18 and 35 years old with type 1 diabetes.

The chain couples TRBV28 to TRBJ2-7, with D perhaps TRBD1 or TRBD2 (7 bases each). Trimming stripped 6 bases from V and 0 bases from J, with 15 bases between. The CDR3 is 15 residues long. Germline V lookup: CDR1 MDHEN, CDR2 SYDVKM. The DNA for the CDR3 is TGTGCCAGCAGGCCCCAGGGGGAGGGCTCCTACGAGCAGTACTTC. It specifies CASRPQGEGSYEQYF.

This chain connects TRBV7-9 to TRBJ2-7; 7 nucleotides line up with TRBD2. The CDR3 loop spans 16 amino acids. The V and J ends lost 6 bases and 5 bases, in that order; junction bases with no gene match: 16. Germline CDR1 is SEHNR and CDR2 is FQNEAQ (reference sequence). CDR3 region: CASRPDLTSFSNEQYF. Written as DNA, the CDR3 is TGTGCCAGCAGACCGGACCTGACTAGCTTTTCCAACGAGCAGTACTTC.

This chain joins TRBV9 and TRBJ2-7, with 8 positions matching TRBD2. CDR1 is SGDLS and CDR2 is YYNGEE in the germline V gene. V shed 4 bases, J shed 2 bases, and the junction held 8 bases outside the gene matches. The CDR3 is 15 amino acids. The CDR3 loop reads CASSPWAGGPYEQYF. CDR3 in DNA: TGTGCCAGCAGCCCATGGGCGGGGGGCCCCTACGAGCAGTACTTC.

This clone was seen a few times. The rearrangement uses TRBV19 and TRBJ2-4; 7 nucleotides match TRBD2. The germline V gene has CDR1 LNHDA and CDR2 SQIVND (reference sequence). This CDR3 has 18 residues. Losses at the gene ends were 5 bases for V and 0 bases for J; bases not matched to a gene: 13. This CDR3 reads CASSLTSTSVIAKNIQYF. CDR3 nucleotides: TGTGCCAGTAGTTTGACTAGCACGAGTGTGATAGCCAAAAACATTCAGTACTTC.

This clone was observed a few times. The chain links TRBV4-3 to TRBJ2-3; unclear D gene. The CDR3 spans 14 residues. The germline V gene has CDR1 LGHNA and CDR2 YSLEER. The ends were cut back, 4 bases at V and 4 bases at J, with 12 bases in the middle. CDR3 sequence (DNA): TGCGCCAGCAGCCTCGAAGCAAGGGCAGATACGCAGTATTTT. This translates into CASSLEARADTQYF.

This clone came up a few times. This rearrangement joins TRBV5-1 to TRBJ2-7, with D maybe TRBD1 (6 bases). This CDR3 spans 13 amino acids. Germline V gives CDR1 SGHRS, CDR2 YFSETQ. V was trimmed by 5 bases and J by 1 base, leaving 10 bases between them. Here the CDR3 reads CASRTGGSYEQYF. For the CDR3, the DNA is TGCGCCAGCAGGACAGGAGGTTCCTACGAGCAGTACTTC.

Only a few counts were recorded for this clone. The V call is TRBV5-1, the J call TRBJ2-7, with no clear D. CDR1 is SGHRS, CDR2 YFSETQ, per germline. V was cut by 2 bases and J by 0 bases, with 12 bases left in between. The CDR3 contains 15 residues. The CDR3 bases are TGCGCCAGCAGCTTATACAGTGCTTCCTCCTACGAGCAGTACTTC. It specifies CASSLYSASSYEQYF.

This clone has just a few counts. The chain combines TRBV7-9 with TRBJ2-7; the D is unclear. The germline V gene has CDR1 SEHNR and CDR2 FQNEAQ (reference sequence). The V end was cut by 4 bases, the J end by 4 bases, with 5 bases between. This CDR3 spans 11 amino acids. DNA of the CDR3: TGTGCCAGCAGCTCCAGATACGAGCAGTACTTC. It codes for CASSSRYEQYF.

Only a few counts were recorded for this clone. The rearrangement links TRBV7-9 to TRBJ2-5; D not resolved. There are 14 residues in the CDR3. The V end was cut by 1 base, the J end by 4 bases, with 10 bases between. Germline CDR1 and CDR2: SEHNR and FQNEAQ (reference sequence). The CDR3 DNA is TGTGCCAGCAGCTTAGAGCTGGGTCCAGAGACCCAGTACTTC. Protein product: CASSLELGPETQYF.

DNA of the CDR3: TGCGCCAGCAGCTTGGGTGTGCCAGCGATGAACACTGAAGCTTTCTTT. Its protein is CASSLGVPAMNTEAFF. The chain links TRBV5-1 to TRBJ1-1, with D unresolved. The V end lost 0 bases, the J end lost 0 bases, and 12 bases lay between the germline ends. CDR1 and CDR2 from the germline V gene are SGHRS and YFSETQ. This CDR3 has 16 residues.

This chain links TRBV18 with TRBJ2-5; the D gene is possibly TRBD2 (5 bases). Trimming took 1 base from V and 4 from J, leaving 13 bases between them. The V gene's germline CDR1 is KGHSH and CDR2 LQKENI. This CDR3 region has 15 residues. CDR3 bases: TGTGCCAGCTCACCACTCAGGACTGCCCCAGAGACCCAGTACTTC. Residues: CASSPLRTAPETQYF.

This clone was detected a few times. CDR3 coding DNA: TGTGCCAGCAGCGATCCGGGTCGGTCGTCTGGGGCCAACGTCCTGACTTTC. It yields the protein CASSDPGRSSGANVLTF. The chain employs TRBV5-6 and TRBJ2-6; unclear D gene. The CDR3 covers 17 residues. V lost 4 bases to trimming and J lost 1 base, with 15 bases between them. Germline V CDR1 and CDR2: SGHDT, YYEEEE.

The chain combines TRBV7-2 with TRBJ2-1, with 7 bases aligning to TRBD1. CDR1 and CDR2 from the germline V gene are SGHTA and FQGNSA. V shed 5 bases and J 2 bases; nucleotides not matched to a gene: 6. The CDR3 loop spans 15 amino acids. CDR3 sequence reads: CASSQGQATYNEQFF. In nucleotides, the CDR3 is TGTGCCAGCAGCCAAGGACAGGCTACCTACAATGAGCAGTTCTTC.

This clone was observed a handful of times. Here the CDR3 DNA reads TGTGCCTGGCACCCCGGTGGAGGGGGGAGCAATCAGCCCCAGCATTTT. It codes for CAWHPGGGGSNQPQHF. The rearrangement joins TRBV30 to TRBJ1-5, with D perhaps TRBD1 (6 bases). In germline, CDR1 is GTSNPN, CDR2 SVGIG (reference sequence). V lost 5 bases to trimming and J lost 1 base, with 18 bases between them. The CDR3 totals 16 residues.

This CDR3 reads CASSEQRATYEQYF. The CDR3 coding sequence is TGCGCCAGCAGTGAGCAGCGGGCCACCTACGAGCAGTACTTC. The genes are TRBV10-1 and TRBJ2-7; D is possibly TRBD2 (6 bases). CDR1 and CDR2 from the germline V gene are WNHNN and SYGVQD (reference sequence). V lost 2 bases to trimming and J lost 2 bases, with 10 bases between them. This CDR3 region has 14 residues.

This clone was recorded a few times. The chain carries TRBV2 and TRBJ1-3; D is uncertain. Trimming removed 4 bases at V and 1 base at J, with 14 bases between. The CDR3 sequence is 16 residues long. Germline V gene sequence: CDR1 SNHLY, CDR2 FYNNEI. The CDR3 DNA follows: TGTGCCAGCAGTGCCCGGACGAGGATGTCTGGAAACACCATATATTTT. Its translation: CASSARTRMSGNTIYF. The full variable domain, rest sourced from reference TRBV2 and TRBJ1-3, is EPEVTQTPSHQVTQMGQEVILRCVPISNHLYFYWYRQILGQKVEFLVSFYNNEISEKSEIFDDQFSVERPDGSNFTLKIRSTKLEDSAMYFCASSARTRMSGNTIYFGEGSWLTVV.

The chain couples TRBV30 to TRBJ1-5; possibly TRBD1 for D (5 bases). Germline assignment: CDR1 GTSNPN and CDR2 SVGIG (reference sequence). This CDR3 has 14 residues. Between the trimmed V and J ends, which lost 4 bases and 3 bases, there was a span of 13 bases. The CDR3 loop is CAWTSGEHNQPQHF. The CDR3 nucleotides are TGTGCCTGGACTTCGGGGGAACACAATCAGCCCCAGCATTTT.

This clone appeared a few times. The V and J genes are TRBV5-1 and TRBJ2-1; D gene uncertain. Trimming removed 1 base at V and 0 bases at J, with 8 bases between. The CDR3 totals 15 residues. From germline, CDR1 is SGHRS and CDR2 YFSETQ. The CDR3 DNA follows: TGCGCCAGCAGCTTGATGGGCGGCTCCTACAATGAGCAGTTCTTC. It codes for CASSLMGGSYNEQFF.

The rearrangement joins TRBV9 to TRBJ1-6; no reliable D call. The CDR3 length is 13 residues. The germline V gene has CDR1 SGDLS and CDR2 YYNGEE. V lost 1 base and J 7 bases, leaving 6 bases between the germline ends. CDR3 sequence (DNA): TGTGCCAGCAGCGTAACCCAGAATTCACCCCTCCACTTT. It yields the protein CASSVTQNSPLHF.

This clone was recorded a few times. The chain joins TRBV7-9 to TRBJ2-5, with 9 bases that match TRBD1. CDR1 SEHNR and CDR2 FQNEAQ come from the germline V gene (reference sequence). V lost 5 bases and J lost 4; bases outside the gene matches: 5. The CDR3 contains 14 residues. The DNA of the CDR3 is TGTGCCAGCAGCATAACAGGGGGCGCAGAGACCCAGTACTTC. It is translated as CASSITGGAETQYF.

The rearrangement links TRBV5-1 to TRBJ2-3; D assignment may be TRBD1 or TRBD2 (6 bases each). This CDR3 is 17 amino acids long. Germline lookup yields CDR1 SGHRS and CDR2 YFSETQ. V lost 1 base to trimming and J lost 5 bases, with 20 bases between them. CDR3 amino acids: CASSLPGVGGGRDTQYF. CDR3 nucleotide sequence: TGCGCCAGCAGCTTGCCCGGGGTCGGGGGCGGCAGAGATACGCAGTATTTT.

This sequence joins TRBV7-2 and TRBJ2-5; D not resolved. Trimming removed 6 bases at V and 0 bases at J, with 8 bases between. CDR1 is SGHTA and CDR2 is FQGNSA in the germline V gene. The CDR3 extends over 13 amino acids. This chain's CDR3 is CASRVRNQETQYF. CDR3 coding DNA: TGTGCCAGCAGAGTACGGAACCAAGAGACCCAGTACTTC.

The J gene is TRBJ2-7, the V gene TRBV11-2; possibly TRBD1 or TRBD2 for D (5 bases each). The CDR3 is 14 amino acids. The V and J ends lost 4 bases and 3 bases respectively, with 13 bases between them. Germline V CDR1 and CDR2: SGHAT, FQNNGV. The CDR3 sequence: CASSSLRGDYEQYF. The CDR3 region has the DNA TGTGCCAGCAGCTCTCTAAGAGGGGACTACGAGCAGTACTTC.

Only a few counts were recorded for this clone. The chain has TRBV18 and TRBJ1-2; D unresolved. The CDR3 has 15 residues. In germline, CDR1 is KGHSH, CDR2 LQKENI. Trimming left V 3 bases short and J 4 bases short, with 15 bases between. In nucleotides, the CDR3 is TGTGCCAGCTCACCGGTCGAGGAAGCACCCTATGGCTACACCTTC. As protein: CASSPVEEAPYGYTF. Full variable domain (missing parts from reference TRBV18 and TRBJ1-2): NAGVMQNPRHLVRRRGQEARLRCSPMKGHSHVYWYRQLPEEGLKFMVYLQKENIIDESGMPKERFSAEFPKEGPSILRIQQVVRGDSAAYFCASSPVEEAPYGYTFGSGTRLTVV.

This clone occurred a few times. The rearrangement joins TRBV6-5 to TRBJ2-5, with 7 bases identical to TRBD1. Germline lookup yields CDR1 MNHEY and CDR2 SVGAGI. The CDR3 extends over 12 amino acids. The V segment lost 8 bases and the J segment 4 bases; nucleotides outside the gene matches: 4. CDR3 nucleotides: TGTGCCAGCGGGTACAGGGGAGAGACCCAGTACTTC. It encodes CASGYRGETQYF.

The V gene is TRBV29-1, the J gene TRBJ1-1; no reliable D call. The germline CDR1 and CDR2 sequences are SQVTM and ANQGSEA. This CDR3 contains 11 residues. The germline V and J ends were trimmed by 7 bases and 6 bases, with 12 bases remaining between them. CDR3 protein: CSGVLYAEAFF. CDR3 sequence (DNA): TGCAGCGGGGTCTTGTACGCTGAAGCTTTCTTT.

This clone was observed a handful of times. This chain uses TRBV4-3 with TRBJ1-4, with TRBD1 matching 8 bases. Unmatched junction bases numbered 4, after V lost 1 base and J lost 3 bases. CDR3 size: 16 residues. CDR1 and CDR2 from the germline V gene are LGHNA and YSLEER. As DNA, the CDR3 is TGCGCCAGCAGCCAAGGTGGACAGGGTGCTAATGAAAAACTGTTTTTT. Protein: CASSQGGQGANEKLFF.

The gene calls are TRBV11-2 and TRBJ2-2; TRBD2 agrees at 9 bases. This CDR3 is 15 amino acids long. Per germline, CDR1 SGHAT and CDR2 FQNNGV. J lost 5 bases, V lost 7 bases, and 8 bases had no gene match. The CDR3 reads CASTPELAGTGELFF. CDR3 coding DNA: TGTGCCAGCACCCCGGAGCTAGCGGGGACCGGGGAGCTGTTTTTT.

The gene calls are TRBV5-4 and TRBJ2-7, with D hard to call. The CDR3 runs to 15 residues. V was trimmed by 1 base and J by 0 bases, leaving 11 bases between them. Germline CDR1 reads SGHNT; CDR2 reads YYREEE (reference sequence). CDR3 coding DNA: TGTGCCAGCAGCTTGAACAGCGCGAGCTCCTACGAGCAGTACTTC. This codes for CASSLNSASSYEQYF.